This T cell receptor (beta chain) derives from a study of blood T cell repertoires in COVID-19 (dated by TCRdb to 2018 to 2020). For the study in its entirety: Collaborator samples came from the United States, Italy and Spain and covered acute and convalescent phases of COVID-19. The repertoires were released in a freely available public database meant as a resource for research on the immune response to SARS-CoV-2. Samples were obtained from the ongoing ImmuneRACE study (first 160 participants) and from 1,200 or so subjects provided by 6 global collaborators. The prospective study material was composed of cDNA or gDNA derived from T cells, B-cell-depleted T cells, or PBMCs. Sample metadata almost always included a de-identified subject ID, COVID-19 status, age in years and sex. Where available, HLA class I and class II types were obtained from metadata supplied by the sample provider rather than from assay-based typing. Deeply sampled blood TCRbeta repertoires from subjects exposed to, actively infected with, or recovered from COVID-19 were included in the dataset.

Turning to this clone: What this receptor recognizes is not known. Per-base quality was not reported, and no clone a single base away is much larger than it.

V is trimmed back by 7 bases and J by 10 bases, and the junction contains 6 bases that no gene match accounts for. The CDR3 covers 12 residues, taking in both the cysteine and the phenylalanine. Just CDR3 DNA is preserved here, 36 bases in frame from base 1. CDR1 MDHEN and CDR2 SYDVKM were looked up in the germline V gene. The immunoSEQ Assay, a bias-controlled multiplex PCR, was used to amplify TCRbeta CDR3 regions from genomic DNA. In the original analysis: Nucleated cell counts per sample were estimated from amplification of reference gene primers within the assay. To quantify the absolute abundance of each unique TCRbeta CDR3 rearrangement, sequence reads were collapsed and filtered. For each sample, productive Simpson clonality was calculated as the square root of Simpson's diversity index over productive rearrangements. TCRdb carries this immuneACCESS record with in-frame sequences only. Its versions omit some clonotypes, under half of them owing to an unresolved V gene in the studies checked, with the rest unexplained. V, J and clone size were drawn from that table, and D and trimming were deduced from the DNA. Within this sample are some 85,000 clones, with about 76% of them counted one time only. Of the sample, less than 20% is held by the ten largest clones.

Each collaborating institution followed its own protocols to collect whole blood in K2EDTA tubes. For TCRbeta analysis, collaborators shipped samples in one of three forms: frozen whole blood, isolated PBMCs, or DNA extracted from either of those sample types. The study at large found these results: The quantity of clinical and demographic metadata differed by source and by participant and was supplied without curation.

The specimen was peripheral blood. The sequence links TRBV28 to TRBJ2-1, with 8 bases matching TRBD2. The receptor's source is a woman of 80 years or more with active or convalescent COVID-19. CDR3 reads: CASIGGGLEQFF. The DNA reads TGTGCCAGCATCGGCGGGGGGCTCGAGCAGTTCTTC.